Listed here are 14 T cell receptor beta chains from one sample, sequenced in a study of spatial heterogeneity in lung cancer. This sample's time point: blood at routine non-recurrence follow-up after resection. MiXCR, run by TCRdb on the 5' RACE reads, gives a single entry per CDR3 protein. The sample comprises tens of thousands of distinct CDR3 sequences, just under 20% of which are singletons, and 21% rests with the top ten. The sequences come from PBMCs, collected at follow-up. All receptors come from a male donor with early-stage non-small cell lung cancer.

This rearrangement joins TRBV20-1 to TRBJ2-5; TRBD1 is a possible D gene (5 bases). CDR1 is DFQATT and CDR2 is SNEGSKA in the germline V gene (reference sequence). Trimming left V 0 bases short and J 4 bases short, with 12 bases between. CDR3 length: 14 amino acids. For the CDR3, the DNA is TGCAGTGCTAGAGAAGCAGGGTATAGAGAGACCCAGTACTTC. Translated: CSAREAGYRETQYF.

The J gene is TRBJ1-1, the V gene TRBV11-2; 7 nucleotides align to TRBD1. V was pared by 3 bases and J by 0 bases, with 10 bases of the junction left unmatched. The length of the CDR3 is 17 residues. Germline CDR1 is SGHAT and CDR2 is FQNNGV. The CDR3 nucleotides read TGTGCCAGCAGCTTGGGGCTGCTGGGACAGCTGAACACTGAAGCTTTCTTT. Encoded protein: CASSLGLLGQLNTEAFF.

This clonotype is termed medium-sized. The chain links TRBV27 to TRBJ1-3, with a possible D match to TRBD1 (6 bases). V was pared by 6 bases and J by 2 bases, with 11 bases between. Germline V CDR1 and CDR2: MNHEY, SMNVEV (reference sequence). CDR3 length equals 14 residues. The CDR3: CASRTQGAGNTIYF. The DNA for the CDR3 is TGTGCCAGCAGAACACAGGGAGCTGGAAACACCATATATTTT.

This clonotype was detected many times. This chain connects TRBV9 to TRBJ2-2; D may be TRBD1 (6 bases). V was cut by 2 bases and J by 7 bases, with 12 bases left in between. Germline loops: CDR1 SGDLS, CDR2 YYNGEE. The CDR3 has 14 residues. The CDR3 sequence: CASSVQGLGGELFF. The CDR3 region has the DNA TGTGCCAGCAGCGTGCAGGGGCTTGGCGGGGAGCTGTTTTTT. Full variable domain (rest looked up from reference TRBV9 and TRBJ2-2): DSGVTQTPKHLITATGQRVTLRCSPRSGDLSVYWYQQSLDQGLQFLIQYYNGEERAKGNILERFSAQQFPDLHSELNLSSLELGDSALYFCASSVQGLGGELFFGEGSRLTVL.

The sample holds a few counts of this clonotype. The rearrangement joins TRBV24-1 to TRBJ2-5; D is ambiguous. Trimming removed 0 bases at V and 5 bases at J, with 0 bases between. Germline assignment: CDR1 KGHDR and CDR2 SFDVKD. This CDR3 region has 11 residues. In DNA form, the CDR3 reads TGTGCCACCAGTGATTTGGAGACCCAGTACTTC. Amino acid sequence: CATSDLETQYF.

CDR3 nucleotide sequence: TGTGCCAGCAGTTACTCGCAGGGAAACTCACCCCTCCACTTT. Translation: CASSYSQGNSPLHF. The chain is built from TRBV6-6 and TRBJ1-6; weak D call: TRBD1 (5 bases). CDR3 length equals 14 residues. V lost 0 bases, J lost 10 bases, and 10 bases lay in between. From germline, CDR1 is MNHNY and CDR2 SVGAGI (reference sequence).

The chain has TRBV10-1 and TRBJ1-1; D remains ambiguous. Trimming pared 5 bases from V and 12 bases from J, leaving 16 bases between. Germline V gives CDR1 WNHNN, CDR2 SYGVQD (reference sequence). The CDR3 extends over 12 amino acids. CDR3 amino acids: CASSPGQDLPFF. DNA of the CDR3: TGCGCCAGCAGTCCAGGTCAGGATTTGCCTTTCTTT.

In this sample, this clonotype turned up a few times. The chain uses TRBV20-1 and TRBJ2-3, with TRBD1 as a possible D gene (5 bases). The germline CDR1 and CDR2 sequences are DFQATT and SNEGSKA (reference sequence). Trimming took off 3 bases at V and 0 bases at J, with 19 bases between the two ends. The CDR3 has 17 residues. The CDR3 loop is CSASTGNPSASTDTQYF. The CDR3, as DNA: TGCAGTGCTAGTACAGGAAACCCTTCTGCTAGCACAGATACGCAGTATTTT.

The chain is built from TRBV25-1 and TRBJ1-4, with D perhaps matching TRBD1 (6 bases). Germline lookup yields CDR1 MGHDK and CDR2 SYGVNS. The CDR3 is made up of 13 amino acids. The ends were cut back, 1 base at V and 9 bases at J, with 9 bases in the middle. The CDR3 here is CASSELGGKKLFF. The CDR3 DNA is TGTGCCAGCAGTGAATTAGGGGGGAAAAAACTGTTTTTT.

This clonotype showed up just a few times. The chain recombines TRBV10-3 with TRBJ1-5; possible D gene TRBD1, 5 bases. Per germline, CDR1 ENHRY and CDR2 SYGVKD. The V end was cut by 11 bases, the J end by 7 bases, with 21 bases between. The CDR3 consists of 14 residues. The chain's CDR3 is CASSGLTEGQPQHF. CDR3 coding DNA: TGTGCCTCCTCGGGACTTACGGAAGGGCAGCCCCAGCATTTT.

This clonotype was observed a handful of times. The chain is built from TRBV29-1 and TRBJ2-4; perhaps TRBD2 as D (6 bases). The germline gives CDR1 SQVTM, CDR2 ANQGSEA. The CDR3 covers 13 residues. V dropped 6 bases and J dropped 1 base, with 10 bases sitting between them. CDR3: CSVESGAKNIQYF. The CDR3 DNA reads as TGCAGCGTCGAGAGCGGGGCCAAAAACATTCAGTACTTC.

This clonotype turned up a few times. CDR3 in amino acids: CSAPPRGRLNEQFF. In DNA form, the CDR3 reads TGCAGTGCCCCCCCCCGCGGGAGGTTAAATGAGCAGTTCTTC. The genes are TRBV20-1 and TRBJ2-1; 8 bases map to TRBD2. Germline loops: CDR1 DFQATT, CDR2 SNEGSKA (reference sequence). Trimming took 6 bases from V and 7 from J; bases not matched to a gene: 11. The CDR3 is 14 residues long.

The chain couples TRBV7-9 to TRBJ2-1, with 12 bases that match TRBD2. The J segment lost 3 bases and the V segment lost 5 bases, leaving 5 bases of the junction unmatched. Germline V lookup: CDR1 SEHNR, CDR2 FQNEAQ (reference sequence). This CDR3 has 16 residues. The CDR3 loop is CASSNPSGRDYNEQFF. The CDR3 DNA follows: TGTGCCAGCAGCAACCCTAGCGGGAGGGACTACAATGAGCAGTTCTTC. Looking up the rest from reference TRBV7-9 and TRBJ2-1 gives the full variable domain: DTGVSQNPRHKITKRGQNVTFRCDPISEHNRLYWYRQTLGQGPEFLTYFQNEAQLEKSRLLSDRFSAERPKGSFSTLEIQRTEQGDSAMYLCASSNPSGRDYNEQFFGPGTRLTVL.

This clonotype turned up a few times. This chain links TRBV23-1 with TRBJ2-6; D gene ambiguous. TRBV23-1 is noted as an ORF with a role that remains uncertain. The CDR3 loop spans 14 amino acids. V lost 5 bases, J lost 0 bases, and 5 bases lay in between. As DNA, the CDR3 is TGCGCCAGCAGTACACCCTCTGGGGCCAACGTCCTGACTTTC. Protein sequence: CASSTPSGANVLTF.